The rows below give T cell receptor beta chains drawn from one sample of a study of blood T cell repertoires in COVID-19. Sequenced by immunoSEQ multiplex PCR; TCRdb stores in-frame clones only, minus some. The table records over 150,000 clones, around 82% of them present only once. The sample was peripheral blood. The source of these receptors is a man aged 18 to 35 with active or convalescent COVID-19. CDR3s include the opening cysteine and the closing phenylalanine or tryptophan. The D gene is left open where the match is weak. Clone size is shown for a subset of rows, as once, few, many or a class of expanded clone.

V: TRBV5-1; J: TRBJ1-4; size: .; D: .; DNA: TGCGCCAGCAGTCTGGGAGGGGCTGGTGAAAAACTGTTTTTT; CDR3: CASSLGGAGEKLFF
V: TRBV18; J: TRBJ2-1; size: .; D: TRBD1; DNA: TGTGCCAGCTCACACGGACAGGGGTGGAATGAGCAGTTCTTC; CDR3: CASSHGQGWNEQFF
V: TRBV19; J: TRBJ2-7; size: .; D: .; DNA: TGTGCCAGTAGTATAGGGAGCGGGCGACCCTACGAGCAGTACTTC; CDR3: CASSIGSGRPYEQYF
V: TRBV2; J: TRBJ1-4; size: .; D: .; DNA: TGTGCCAGCAGGGTGGACAGAAATAATGAAAAACTGTTTTTT; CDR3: CASRVDRNNEKLFF
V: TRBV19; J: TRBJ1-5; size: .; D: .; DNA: TGTGCCAGTAGTAAAGACAGGAATCAGCCCCAGCATTTT; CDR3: CASSKDRNQPQHF
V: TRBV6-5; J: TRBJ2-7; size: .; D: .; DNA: TGTGCCAGCAGTTACGCGAACAGGGACTACGAGCAGTACTTC; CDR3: CASSYANRDYEQYF
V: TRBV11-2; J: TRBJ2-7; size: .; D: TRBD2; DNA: TGTGCCAGCAGCTTAGGCCCAGCGGGAGCGTACGAGCAGTACTTC; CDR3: CASSLGPAGAYEQYF
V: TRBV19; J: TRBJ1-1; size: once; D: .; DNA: TGTGCCAGTAGTATATCCAGGTACACTGAAGCTTTCTTT; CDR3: CASSISRYTEAFF
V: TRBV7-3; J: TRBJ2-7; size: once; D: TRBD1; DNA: TGTGCCAGCAGCTTGGACAGGGGGCTAGCCTACGAGCAGTACTTC; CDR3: CASSLDRGLAYEQYF
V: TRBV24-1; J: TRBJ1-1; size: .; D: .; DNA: TGTGCCACCAGTGATTTGGAGACACAAGGGAGATCCACGAACACTGAAGCTTTCTTT; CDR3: CATSDLETQGRSTNTEAFF
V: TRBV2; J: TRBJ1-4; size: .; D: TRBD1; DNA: TGTGCCAGCATTTTGACAGGGGGGGCTGAAAAACTGTTTTTT; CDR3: CASILTGGAEKLFF
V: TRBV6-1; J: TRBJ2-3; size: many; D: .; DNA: TGTGCCAGCAGTGAAGCGTGGGCCCAACCGAATACGCAGTATTTT; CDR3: CASSEAWAQPNTQYF
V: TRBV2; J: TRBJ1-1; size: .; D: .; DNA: TGTGCCAGCAACCAGGTCCTGAACACTGAAGCTTTCTTT; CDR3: CASNQVLNTEAFF
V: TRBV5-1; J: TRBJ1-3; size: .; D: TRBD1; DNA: TGCGCCAGCAGCTTGACTTACCGGACAGGGGACATTGGAAACACCATATATTTT; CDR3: CASSLTYRTGDIGNTIYF
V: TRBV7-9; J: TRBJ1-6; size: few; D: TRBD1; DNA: TGTGCCAGCAGCCCCGGGACAGCGGGTTCACCCCTCCACTTT; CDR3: CASSPGTAGSPLHF